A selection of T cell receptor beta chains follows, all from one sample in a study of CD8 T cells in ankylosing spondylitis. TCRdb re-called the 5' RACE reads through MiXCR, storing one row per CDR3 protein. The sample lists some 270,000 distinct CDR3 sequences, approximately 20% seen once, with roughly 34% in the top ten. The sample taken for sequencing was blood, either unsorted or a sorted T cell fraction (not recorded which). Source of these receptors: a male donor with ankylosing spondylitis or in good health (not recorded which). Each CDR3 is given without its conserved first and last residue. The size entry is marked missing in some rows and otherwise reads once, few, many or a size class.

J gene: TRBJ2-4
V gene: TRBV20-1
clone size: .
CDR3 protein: SASINRDTLAKNIQY

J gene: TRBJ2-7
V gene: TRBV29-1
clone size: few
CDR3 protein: SVGGGQGPYEQY

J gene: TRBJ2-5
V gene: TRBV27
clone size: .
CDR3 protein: ASSLSPGQGIGETQY

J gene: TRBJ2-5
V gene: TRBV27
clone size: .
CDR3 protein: ASSIQGAETQY

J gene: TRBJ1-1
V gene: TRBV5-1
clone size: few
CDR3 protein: ASSPGTGGTEAF

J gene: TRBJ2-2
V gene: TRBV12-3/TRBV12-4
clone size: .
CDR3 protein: ASSFVGTVNTGELF

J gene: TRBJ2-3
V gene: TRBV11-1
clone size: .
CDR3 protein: ASSSLYTDTQY

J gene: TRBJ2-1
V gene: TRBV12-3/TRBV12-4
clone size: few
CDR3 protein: ASSFQGPLGNEQF

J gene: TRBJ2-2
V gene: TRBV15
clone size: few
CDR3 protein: ATSRDIGQLAGDTGELF

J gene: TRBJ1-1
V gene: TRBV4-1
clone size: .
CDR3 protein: ASSQERSVTEAF

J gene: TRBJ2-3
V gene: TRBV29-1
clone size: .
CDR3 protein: SVGSGLNTDTQY

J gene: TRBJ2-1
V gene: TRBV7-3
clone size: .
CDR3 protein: ASSSGQEGNEQF

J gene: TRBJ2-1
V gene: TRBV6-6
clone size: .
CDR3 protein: ASSLREGTTSF

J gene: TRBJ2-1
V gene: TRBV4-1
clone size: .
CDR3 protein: ASSQGFSGSLSYNEQF

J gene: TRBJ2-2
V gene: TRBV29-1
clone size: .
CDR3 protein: SVELRAGVAGELF

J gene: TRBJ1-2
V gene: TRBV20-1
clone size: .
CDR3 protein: SAKDRLNYGYT

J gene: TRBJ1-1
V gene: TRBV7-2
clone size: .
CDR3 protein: ASSLDGPGNTEAF